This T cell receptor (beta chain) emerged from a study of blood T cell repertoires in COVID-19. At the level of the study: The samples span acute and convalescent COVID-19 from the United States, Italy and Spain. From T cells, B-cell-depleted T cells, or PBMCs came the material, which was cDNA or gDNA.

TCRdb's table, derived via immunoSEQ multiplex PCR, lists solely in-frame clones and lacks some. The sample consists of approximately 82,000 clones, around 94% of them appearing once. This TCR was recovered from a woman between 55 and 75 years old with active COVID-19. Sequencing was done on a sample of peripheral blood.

This CDR3 reads CASGFGGGGFF. CDR3 nucleotides: TGTGCCAGCGGCTTCGGGGGGGGAGGGTTCTTC. This chain links TRBV27 with TRBJ2-1; 8 bases are shared with TRBD2. CDR1 and CDR2 from the germline V gene are MNHEY and SMNVEV (reference sequence). The CDR3 is 11 residues long. V trimming: 8 bases; J trimming: 15 bases; junction bases outside the gene matches: 9.